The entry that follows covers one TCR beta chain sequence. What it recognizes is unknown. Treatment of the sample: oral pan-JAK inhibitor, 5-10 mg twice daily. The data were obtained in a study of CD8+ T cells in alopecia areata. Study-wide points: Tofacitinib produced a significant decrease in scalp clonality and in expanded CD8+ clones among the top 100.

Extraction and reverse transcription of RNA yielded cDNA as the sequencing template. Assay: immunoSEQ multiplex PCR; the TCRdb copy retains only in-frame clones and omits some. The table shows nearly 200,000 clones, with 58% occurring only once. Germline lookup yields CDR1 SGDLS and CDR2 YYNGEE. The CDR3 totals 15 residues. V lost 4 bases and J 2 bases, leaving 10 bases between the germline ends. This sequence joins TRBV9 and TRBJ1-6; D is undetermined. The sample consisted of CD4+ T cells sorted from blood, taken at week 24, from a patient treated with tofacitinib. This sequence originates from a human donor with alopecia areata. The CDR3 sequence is CASSRGSTYNSPLHF. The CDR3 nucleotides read TGTGCCAGCAGCAGAGGGTCTACCTATAATTCACCCCTCCACTTT.